This T cell receptor (beta chain) was recovered during a study of beta chain features in type 1 diabetes. This clone was seen only a few times. Its antigen is as yet unknown. CDR3 length: 15 amino acids. Germline CDR1 is SEHNR and CDR2 is FQNEAQ (reference sequence). The V end was cut by 2 bases, the J end by 4 bases, with 14 bases between. Each donor gave one heparinised blood draw averaging about 110 mL. CD4+ cells of the naive, central memory, regulatory and stem cell-like memory types were sorted via CD45RO/CCR7/CD25/CD127/CD95/CD27. Study-wide points: Researchers reported that naive, central memory and Treg TCRB repertoires appeared more similar in patients than in healthy donors. Individuals with type 1 diabetes displayed fewer insertions and more deletions at VDJ junctions. Moderate yet significant TCRB CDR3 shortening was seen in Type 1 diabetes patients in all four CD4+ subsets.

Sequenced material consisted of expressed TCRB transcripts (all of the isolated RNA was reverse transcribed). This table comes from immunoSEQ multiplex PCR, and its TCRdb copy is limited to in-frame clones, with some not included. Of over 200,000 clones listed, approximately 10% are singletons. The source is a young man with type 1 diabetes. The material sequenced was naive CD4+ T cells from blood. The rearrangement uses TRBV7-9 and TRBJ1-2; tentative D call: TRBD1 (6 bases). The CDR3 spells CASSLNRDTLYGYTF. CDR3 DNA sequence: TGTGCCAGCAGCTTAAACAGGGACACTCTCTATGGCTACACCTTC.